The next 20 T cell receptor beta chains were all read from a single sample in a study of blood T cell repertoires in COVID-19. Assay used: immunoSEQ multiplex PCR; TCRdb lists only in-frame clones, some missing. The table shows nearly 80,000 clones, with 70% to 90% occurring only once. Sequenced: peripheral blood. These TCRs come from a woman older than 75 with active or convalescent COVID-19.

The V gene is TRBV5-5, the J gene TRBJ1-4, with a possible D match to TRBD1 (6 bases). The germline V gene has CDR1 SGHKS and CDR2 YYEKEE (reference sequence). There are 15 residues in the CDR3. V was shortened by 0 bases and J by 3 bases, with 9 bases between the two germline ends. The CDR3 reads CASSLDGGSNEKLFF. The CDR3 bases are TGTGCCAGCAGCTTGGATGGGGGCTCTAATGAAAAACTGTTTTTT.

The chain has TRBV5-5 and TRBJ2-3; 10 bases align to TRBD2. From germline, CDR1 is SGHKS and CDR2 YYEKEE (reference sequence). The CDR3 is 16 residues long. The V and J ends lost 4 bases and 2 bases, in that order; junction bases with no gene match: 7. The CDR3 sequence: CASSTGLAPNTDTQYF. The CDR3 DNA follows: TGTGCCAGCAGCACGGGACTAGCGCCAAACACAGATACGCAGTATTTT. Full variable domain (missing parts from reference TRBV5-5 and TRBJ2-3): DAGVTQSPTHLIKTRGQQVTLRCSPISGHKSVSWYQQVLGQGPQFIFQYYEKEERGRGNFPDRFSARQFPNYSSELNVNALLLGDSALYLCASSTGLAPNTDTQYFGPGTRLTVL.

CDR3 DNA sequence: TGTGCCAGCAGCCCCACCCTAGGACAGGGCACAGATACGCAGTATTTT. As protein: CASSPTLGQGTDTQYF. This sequence joins TRBV3-1 (or the pseudogene TRBV3-2) and TRBJ2-3; 7 bases map to TRBD1. CDR1 is LGHDT and CDR2 is YNNKEL in the germline V gene (reference sequence). This CDR3 has 16 amino acids. J lost 1 base, V lost 4 bases, and 8 bases had no gene match.

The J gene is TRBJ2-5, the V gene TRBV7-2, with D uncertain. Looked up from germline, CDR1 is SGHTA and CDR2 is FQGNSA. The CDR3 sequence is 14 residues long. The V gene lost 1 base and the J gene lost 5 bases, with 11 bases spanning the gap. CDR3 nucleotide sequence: TGTGCCAGCAGCTTAGTTCGGGTCTGGGAGACCCAGTACTTC. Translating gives CASSLVRVWETQYF.

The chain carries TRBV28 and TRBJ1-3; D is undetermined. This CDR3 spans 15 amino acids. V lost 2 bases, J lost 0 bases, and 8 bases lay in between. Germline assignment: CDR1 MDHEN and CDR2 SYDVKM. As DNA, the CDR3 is TGTGCCAGCAGTTTAAGTAGGAGCTCTGGAAACACCATATATTTT. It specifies CASSLSRSSGNTIYF. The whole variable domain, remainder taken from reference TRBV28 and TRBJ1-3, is DVKVTQSSRYLVKRTGEKVFLECVQDMDHENMFWYRQDPGLGLRLIYFSYDVKMKEKGDIPEGYSVSREKKERFSLILESASTNQTSMYLCASSLSRSSGNTIYFGEGSWLTVV.

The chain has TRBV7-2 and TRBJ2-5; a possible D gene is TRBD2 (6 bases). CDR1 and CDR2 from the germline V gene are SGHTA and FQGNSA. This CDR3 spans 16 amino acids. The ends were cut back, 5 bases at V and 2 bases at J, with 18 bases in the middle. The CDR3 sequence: CASSPRGWGEQETQYF. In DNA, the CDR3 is TGTGCCAGCAGCCCCCGGGGTTGGGGGGAACAAGAGACCCAGTACTTC.

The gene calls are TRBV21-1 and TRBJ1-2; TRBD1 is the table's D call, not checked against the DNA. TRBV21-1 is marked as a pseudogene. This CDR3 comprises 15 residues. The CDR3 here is CASSFPDRGGYGYTF. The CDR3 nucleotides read TGTGCCAGCAGCTTCCCGGACAGGGGCGGGTATGGCTACACCTTC.

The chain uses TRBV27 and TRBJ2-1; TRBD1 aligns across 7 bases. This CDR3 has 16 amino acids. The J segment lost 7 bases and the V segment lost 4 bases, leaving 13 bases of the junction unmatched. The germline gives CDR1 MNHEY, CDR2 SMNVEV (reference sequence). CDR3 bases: TGTGCCAGCAGTTCCCTCTCTAGACAGGGATGGAATGAGCAGTTCTTC. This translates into CASSSLSRQGWNEQFF.

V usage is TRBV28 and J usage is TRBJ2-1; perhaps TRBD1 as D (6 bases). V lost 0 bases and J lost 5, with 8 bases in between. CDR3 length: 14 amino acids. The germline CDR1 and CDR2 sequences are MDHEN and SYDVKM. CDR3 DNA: TGTGCCAGCAGTTTATGGGACAGAAACAATGAGCAGTTCTTC. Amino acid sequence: CASSLWDRNNEQFF.

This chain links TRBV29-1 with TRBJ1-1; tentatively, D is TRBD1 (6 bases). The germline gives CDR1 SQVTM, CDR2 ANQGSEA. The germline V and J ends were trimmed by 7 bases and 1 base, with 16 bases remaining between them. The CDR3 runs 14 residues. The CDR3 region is CSDLRGGANTEAFF. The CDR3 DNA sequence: TGCAGCGACCTCCGGGGGGGGGCGAACACTGAAGCTTTCTTT.

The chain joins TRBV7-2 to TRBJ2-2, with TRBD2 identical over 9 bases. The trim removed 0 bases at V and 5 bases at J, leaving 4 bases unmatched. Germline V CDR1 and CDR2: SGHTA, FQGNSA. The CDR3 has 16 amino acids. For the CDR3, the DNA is TGTGCCAGCAGCTTAGCTTCTAGCGGGACGACCGGGGAGCTGTTTTTT. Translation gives CASSLASSGTTGELFF.

The CDR3: CASVPTSGGTETQYF. CDR3 bases: TGTGCCAGCGTACCCACTAGCGGGGGGACGGAGACCCAGTACTTC. The chain employs TRBV3-1 (or the pseudogene TRBV3-2) and TRBJ2-5; 12 positions match TRBD2. The CDR3 consists of 15 residues. CDR1 is LGHDT, CDR2 YNNKEL, per germline (reference sequence). The trim removed 8 bases at V and 5 bases at J, leaving 9 bases unmatched.

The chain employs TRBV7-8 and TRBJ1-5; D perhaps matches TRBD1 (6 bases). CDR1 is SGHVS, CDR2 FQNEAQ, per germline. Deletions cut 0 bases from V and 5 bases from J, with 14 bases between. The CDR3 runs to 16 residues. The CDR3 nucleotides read TGTGCCAGCAGCTTAGCGGCGGGGGCTGGTGATCAGCCCCAGCATTTT. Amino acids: CASSLAAGAGDQPQHF.

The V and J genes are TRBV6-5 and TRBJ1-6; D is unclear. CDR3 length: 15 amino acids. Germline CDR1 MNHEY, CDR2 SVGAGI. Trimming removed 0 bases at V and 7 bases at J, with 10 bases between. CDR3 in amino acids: CASSYSPEKNSPLHF. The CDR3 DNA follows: TGTGCCAGCAGTTACTCGCCCGAGAAAAATTCACCCCTCCACTTT.

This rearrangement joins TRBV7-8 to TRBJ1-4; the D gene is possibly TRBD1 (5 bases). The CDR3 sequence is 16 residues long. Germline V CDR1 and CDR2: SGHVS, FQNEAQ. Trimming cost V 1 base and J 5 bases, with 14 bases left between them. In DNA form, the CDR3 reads TGTGCCAGCAGCTTAGGAGGTCATGGGGGGAATGAAAAACTGTTTTTT. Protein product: CASSLGGHGGNEKLFF.

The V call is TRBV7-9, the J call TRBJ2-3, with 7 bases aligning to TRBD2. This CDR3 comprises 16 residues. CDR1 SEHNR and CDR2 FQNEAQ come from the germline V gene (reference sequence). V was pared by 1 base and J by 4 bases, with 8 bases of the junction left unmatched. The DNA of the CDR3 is TGTGCCAGCAGCTTAGGATATCGGGGAGGGGCAGATACGCAGTATTTT. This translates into CASSLGYRGGADTQYF.

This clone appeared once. As DNA, the CDR3 is TGTGCCAGCAGCTACGGGACAGGGCTGGCAGATACGCAGTATTTT. Its protein is CASSYGTGLADTQYF. The rearrangement links TRBV5-6 to TRBJ2-3; 9 positions agree with TRBD1. Germline assignment: CDR1 SGHDT and CDR2 YYEEEE. With 3 bases clipped from V and 4 bases from J, the junction kept 6 bases outside the gene matches. The length of the CDR3 is 15 residues.

For the CDR3, the DNA is TGTGCCAGCTCACCGGAGACAGGGCGGAGCTATGGCTACACCTTC. It codes for CASSPETGRSYGYTF. J is TRBJ1-2 and V is TRBV18; the match to TRBD1 covers 7 bases. This CDR3 comprises 15 residues. Trimming took 3 bases from V and 4 from J; bases not matched to a gene: 8. Germline-derived CDR1 and CDR2 are KGHSH and LQKENI.

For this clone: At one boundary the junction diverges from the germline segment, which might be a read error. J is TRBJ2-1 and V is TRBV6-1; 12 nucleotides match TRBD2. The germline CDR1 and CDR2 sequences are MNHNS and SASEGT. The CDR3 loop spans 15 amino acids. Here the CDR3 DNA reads TGTGCCAGCAATGAAGGACTAGCGGGATACAATGAGCAGTTCTTC. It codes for CASNEGLAGYNEQFF.

CDR3 nucleotides: TGTGCCAGCCGGAGTACAAACACCATATATTTT. This codes for CASRSTNTIYF. The V and J genes are TRBV2 and TRBJ1-3; D uncertain. CDR3 length: 11 amino acids. Germline V gives CDR1 SNHLY, CDR2 FYNNEI. V dropped 8 bases and J dropped 6 bases, with 8 bases sitting between them.